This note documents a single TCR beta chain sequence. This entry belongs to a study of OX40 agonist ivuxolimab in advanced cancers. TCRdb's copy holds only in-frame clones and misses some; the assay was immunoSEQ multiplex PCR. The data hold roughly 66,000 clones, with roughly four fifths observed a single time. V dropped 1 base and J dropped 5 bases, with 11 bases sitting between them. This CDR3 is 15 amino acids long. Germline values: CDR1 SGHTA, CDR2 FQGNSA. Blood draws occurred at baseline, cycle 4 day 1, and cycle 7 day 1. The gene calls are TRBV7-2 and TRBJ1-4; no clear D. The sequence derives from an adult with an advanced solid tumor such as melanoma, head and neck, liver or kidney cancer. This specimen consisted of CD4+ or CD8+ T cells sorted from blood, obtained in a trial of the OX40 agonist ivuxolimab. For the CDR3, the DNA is TGTGCCAGCAGCTTAGATGGTGGTGCGAATGAAAAACTGTTTTTT. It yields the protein CASSLDGGANEKLFF.